These T cell receptor beta chains were read from a single sample in a study of beta chain features in type 1 diabetes. This table comes from immunoSEQ multiplex PCR, and its TCRdb copy is limited to in-frame clones, with some not included. The repertoire holds under 300,000 clones, with about 11% as singletons. Sequenced sample: naive CD4+ T cells from blood. The receptors here all came from a man aged 30-40 years with type 1 diabetes. Each CDR3 is given with its conserved first and last residue. Each record gives: J gene, D gene, V gene, clone size, CDR3 DNA, CDR3 protein. A D gene is named only where the DNA matches it firmly. Clone sizes are given selectively: once, few, many, or a class where the clone is expanded.

j_gene: TRBJ1-5; d_gene: .; v_gene: TRBV20-1; abundance: .; CDR3nt: TGCAGTGCTAGTCAGGGTCAGCCCCAGCATTTT; CDR3aa: CSASQGQPQHF
j_gene: TRBJ2-6; d_gene: .; v_gene: TRBV9; abundance: .; CDR3nt: TGTGCCAGCAGCGCCCTGAGATCAGGGGCCAACGTCCTGACTTTC; CDR3aa: CASSALRSGANVLTF
j_gene: TRBJ1-1; d_gene: TRBD1; v_gene: TRBV5-1; abundance: .; CDR3nt: TGCGCCAGCAGCTTGCGGGGGACAGGGGACCCTGAAGCTTTCTTT; CDR3aa: CASSLRGTGDPEAFF
j_gene: TRBJ1-2; d_gene: .; v_gene: TRBV18; abundance: .; CDR3nt: TGTGCCAGCTCACCACAAGACAGCCCTAACTATGGCTACACCTTC; CDR3aa: CASSPQDSPNYGYTF
j_gene: TRBJ2-3; d_gene: .; v_gene: TRBV28; abundance: few; CDR3nt: TGTGCCAGCAGTCCCGCCGGGGCGGGGCTCACAGATACGCAGTATTTT; CDR3aa: CASSPAGAGLTDTQYF
j_gene: TRBJ2-1; d_gene: .; v_gene: TRBV18; abundance: .; CDR3nt: TGTGCCAGCTCCCTGGGAGAAAGCTCCTACAATGAGCAGTTCTTC; CDR3aa: CASSLGESSYNEQFF
j_gene: TRBJ2-5; d_gene: TRBD2; v_gene: TRBV27; abundance: .; CDR3nt: TGTGCCAGCAGTTCAGGGACTAGCGGGGTCGAGACCCAGTACTTC; CDR3aa: CASSSGTSGVETQYF
j_gene: TRBJ2-2; d_gene: .; v_gene: TRBV15; abundance: few; CDR3nt: TGTGCCACCAGCCCTGGGGCAACTGGCGCCGGGGAGCTGTTTTTT; CDR3aa: CATSPGATGAGELFF
j_gene: TRBJ2-4; d_gene: TRBD1; v_gene: TRBV27; abundance: few; CDR3nt: TGTGCCAGCAGTTCCTCGGGACAGGGAGGGAACATTCAGTACTTC; CDR3aa: CASSSSGQGGNIQYF
j_gene: TRBJ2-1; d_gene: TRBD1; v_gene: TRBV7-3; abundance: few; CDR3nt: TGTGCCAGCAGCTACCAAACAGGGGGCTCTGGGGAGCAGTTCTTC; CDR3aa: CASSYQTGGSGEQFF
j_gene: TRBJ2-1; d_gene: .; v_gene: TRBV15; abundance: .; CDR3nt: TGTGCCACCAGCGCGCGGGGCATCTACAATGAGCAGTTCTTC; CDR3aa: CATSARGIYNEQFF
j_gene: TRBJ1-2; d_gene: TRBD1; v_gene: TRBV7-2; abundance: few; CDR3nt: TGTGCCAGCAGCTCGGGACAGCTCTATGGCTACACCTTC; CDR3aa: CASSSGQLYGYTF
j_gene: TRBJ2-1; d_gene: TRBD2; v_gene: TRBV4-2; abundance: .; CDR3nt: TGTGCCAGCAGCACCGGGACTAGCGGGGTCAATGAGCAGTTCTTC; CDR3aa: CASSTGTSGVNEQFF
j_gene: TRBJ2-6; d_gene: .; v_gene: TRBV4-3; abundance: few; CDR3nt: TGCGCCAGCAGCCAAGATCGAAGGGGTTCGGGGGCCAACGTCCTGACTTTC; CDR3aa: CASSQDRRGSGANVLTF
j_gene: TRBJ2-3; d_gene: TRBD1; v_gene: TRBV6-5; abundance: .; CDR3nt: TGTGCCAGCAGTACAGGGGTATCGCAGTATTTT; CDR3aa: CASSTGVSQYF
j_gene: TRBJ2-4; d_gene: TRBD2; v_gene: TRBV30; abundance: few; CDR3nt: TGTGCCTGGAGTGGGGCGGGGGGAAACATTCAGTACTTC; CDR3aa: CAWSGAGGNIQYF
j_gene: TRBJ2-7; d_gene: .; v_gene: TRBV5-1; abundance: few; CDR3nt: TGCGCCAGCAGCTGGACGCGGGACGTCTCCTACGAGCAGTACTTC; CDR3aa: CASSWTRDVSYEQYF
j_gene: TRBJ2-7; d_gene: .; v_gene: TRBV28; abundance: .; CDR3nt: TGTGCCAGCAGTTTATCTAGACAGGAGTACTTC; CDR3aa: CASSLSRQEYF
j_gene: TRBJ2-7; d_gene: .; v_gene: TRBV10-3; abundance: .; CDR3nt: TGTGCCATCAGTGAGTCTGGGGCAGACTACGAGCAGTACTTC; CDR3aa: CAISESGADYEQYF
j_gene: TRBJ2-3; d_gene: TRBD2; v_gene: TRBV5-1; abundance: .; CDR3nt: TGCGCCAGCAGCTTGGCCCCTAGCGGGGGCACAGATACGCAGTATTTT; CDR3aa: CASSLAPSGGTDTQYF
j_gene: TRBJ1-1; d_gene: .; v_gene: TRBV5-4; abundance: .; CDR3nt: TGTGCCAGCAGCTTGGGAGGCAGCTCATTGAACACTGAAGCTTTCTTT; CDR3aa: CASSLGGSSLNTEAFF
j_gene: TRBJ1-2; d_gene: .; v_gene: TRBV7-2; abundance: .; CDR3nt: TGTGCCAGCAGCTTAGCGCGGAACTTCCTCTATGGCTACACCTTC; CDR3aa: CASSLARNFLYGYTF
j_gene: TRBJ1-5; d_gene: TRBD1; v_gene: TRBV19; abundance: .; CDR3nt: TGTGCCAGTAGTCCAGGACAGGGGGCGTGGAATCAGCCCCAGCATTTT; CDR3aa: CASSPGQGAWNQPQHF
j_gene: TRBJ2-4; d_gene: .; v_gene: TRBV7-9; abundance: few; CDR3nt: TGTGCCATCAGCCCGAAAAACATTCAGTACTTC; CDR3aa: CAISPKNIQYF
j_gene: TRBJ2-1; d_gene: .; v_gene: TRBV7-2; abundance: few; CDR3nt: TGTGCCAGCAGCTTCGTAACGGGGGTGTACAATGAGCAGTTCTTC; CDR3aa: CASSFVTGVYNEQFF
j_gene: TRBJ2-3; d_gene: .; v_gene: TRBV4-1; abundance: few; CDR3nt: TGCGCCAGCAGCCCCAATCCGGGATATTGGACAGATACGCAGTATTTT; CDR3aa: CASSPNPGYWTDTQYF
j_gene: TRBJ1-2; d_gene: TRBD1; v_gene: TRBV23-1; abundance: few; CDR3nt: TGCGCCACCGATCGTCGGGACAGGGGGTTTTTGCACTATGGCTACACCTTC; CDR3aa: CATDRRDRGFLHYGYTF
j_gene: TRBJ2-7; d_gene: .; v_gene: TRBV5-1; abundance: few; CDR3nt: TGCGCCAGCAGCTTGTGGAGACAGGCAACTGGGCAGTACTTC; CDR3aa: CASSLWRQATGQYF
j_gene: TRBJ2-2; d_gene: .; v_gene: TRBV9; abundance: few; CDR3nt: TGTGCCAGCAGCGTAGTCGCCGGGGAGCTGTTTTTT; CDR3aa: CASSVVAGELFF
j_gene: TRBJ2-1; d_gene: TRBD2; v_gene: TRBV5-1; abundance: once; CDR3nt: TGCGCCAGCAGCTCTTCCGGGACTAGCGGACCAATGCAGCAGTTCTTC; CDR3aa: CASSSSGTSGPMQQFF
j_gene: TRBJ1-2; d_gene: TRBD1; v_gene: TRBV6-5; abundance: .; CDR3nt: TGTGCCAGCAGTTACACGGGACAGGGCTTTAACTATGGCTACACCTTC; CDR3aa: CASSYTGQGFNYGYTF
j_gene: TRBJ2-5; d_gene: .; v_gene: TRBV2; abundance: .; CDR3nt: TGTGCCAGCAGTGAGGGTAGCGTTATTGAGACCCAGTACTTC; CDR3aa: CASSEGSVIETQYF
j_gene: TRBJ2-2; d_gene: TRBD2; v_gene: TRBV27; abundance: .; CDR3nt: TGTGCCAGCAGTTATAGCGGGGGTGGGTCCGGGGAGCTGTTTTTT; CDR3aa: CASSYSGGGSGELFF
j_gene: TRBJ2-5; d_gene: .; v_gene: TRBV15; abundance: few; CDR3nt: TGTGCCACCAGCAGACGGGGGGCCCTAAAAGAGACCCAGTACTTC; CDR3aa: CATSRRGALKETQYF
j_gene: TRBJ2-1; d_gene: TRBD2; v_gene: TRBV28; abundance: few; CDR3nt: TGTGCCAGCAGTTCGGGACTAGGCTCGCCGAGGGGTTTCTTC; CDR3aa: CASSSGLGSPRGFF
j_gene: TRBJ1-2; d_gene: .; v_gene: TRBV19; abundance: .; CDR3nt: TGTGCCAGTTCCGGGACACCTAACTATGGCTACACCTTC; CDR3aa: CASSGTPNYGYTF
j_gene: TRBJ2-7; d_gene: .; v_gene: TRBV6-1; abundance: few; CDR3nt: TGTGCCAGCAGTCCAAGCGTAGCCTACGAGCAGTACTTC; CDR3aa: CASSPSVAYEQYF
j_gene: TRBJ1-2; d_gene: TRBD1; v_gene: TRBV4-1; abundance: few; CDR3nt: TGCGCCAGCAGCCAAGATCCACAGGGGTTCGGCTATGGCTACACCTTC; CDR3aa: CASSQDPQGFGYGYTF
j_gene: TRBJ1-1; d_gene: .; v_gene: TRBV27; abundance: few; CDR3nt: TGTGCCAGCAGCAGGGCGGGAGGCACTGAAGCTTTCTTT; CDR3aa: CASSRAGGTEAFF
j_gene: TRBJ1-2; d_gene: TRBD1; v_gene: TRBV27; abundance: few; CDR3nt: TGTGCCAGCAGTCTGACAGGGGGCAAGAGCTATGGCTACACCTTC; CDR3aa: CASSLTGGKSYGYTF
j_gene: TRBJ2-1; d_gene: TRBD1; v_gene: TRBV2; abundance: .; CDR3nt: TGTGCCAGCAGTCGCCGATTAGGACAGGGGGCTTCAAATGAGCAGTTCTTC; CDR3aa: CASSRRLGQGASNEQFF
j_gene: TRBJ1-6; d_gene: .; v_gene: TRBV2; abundance: few; CDR3nt: TGTGCCAGCACCCTGGACACCGGCTCACCCCTCCACTTT; CDR3aa: CASTLDTGSPLHF
j_gene: TRBJ2-7; d_gene: TRBD1; v_gene: TRBV6-5; abundance: few; CDR3nt: TGTGCCAGCAGGCCCTGGGGACAGTCCGCCTACGAGCAGTACTTC; CDR3aa: CASRPWGQSAYEQYF
j_gene: TRBJ2-3; d_gene: .; v_gene: TRBV4-3; abundance: .; CDR3nt: TGCGCCAGCGGTCCTCCCGGCGGGGATACGCAGTATTTT; CDR3aa: CASGPPGGDTQYF
j_gene: TRBJ1-2; d_gene: .; v_gene: TRBV7-9; abundance: .; CDR3nt: TGTGCCAGCAGTGTTAAGCGCGGGGGCGATGGCTACACCTTC; CDR3aa: CASSVKRGGDGYTF
j_gene: TRBJ2-5; d_gene: TRBD2; v_gene: TRBV6-4; abundance: .; CDR3nt: TGTGCCAGCAGCAGAACGCGGGGGGCTGGAGAGACCCAGTACTTC; CDR3aa: CASSRTRGAGETQYF
j_gene: TRBJ2-2; d_gene: .; v_gene: TRBV7-2; abundance: .; CDR3nt: TGTGCCAGCAGCTTGATGGGTGGGGCGCAGTCCACCGGGGAGCTGTTTTTT; CDR3aa: CASSLMGGAQSTGELFF
j_gene: TRBJ2-7; d_gene: .; v_gene: TRBV6-1; abundance: .; CDR3nt: TGTGCCAGCGAGACAGGTCGGGTCTACGAGCAGTACTTC; CDR3aa: CASETGRVYEQYF